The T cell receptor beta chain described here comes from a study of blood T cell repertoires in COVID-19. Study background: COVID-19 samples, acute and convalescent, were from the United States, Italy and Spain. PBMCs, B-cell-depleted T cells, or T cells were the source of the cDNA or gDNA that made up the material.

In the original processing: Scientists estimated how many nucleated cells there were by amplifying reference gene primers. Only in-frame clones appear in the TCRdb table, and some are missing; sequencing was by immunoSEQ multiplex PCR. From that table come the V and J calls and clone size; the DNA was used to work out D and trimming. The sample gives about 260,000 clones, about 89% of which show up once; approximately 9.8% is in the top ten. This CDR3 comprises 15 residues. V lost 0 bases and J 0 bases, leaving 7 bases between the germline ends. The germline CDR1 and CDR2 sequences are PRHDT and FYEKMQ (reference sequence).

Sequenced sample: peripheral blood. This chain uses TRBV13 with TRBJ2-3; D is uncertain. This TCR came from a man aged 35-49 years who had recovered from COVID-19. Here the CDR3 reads CASSLGRGSTDTQYF. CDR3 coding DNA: TGTGCCAGCAGCTTAGGCCGAGGTAGCACAGATACGCAGTATTTT.